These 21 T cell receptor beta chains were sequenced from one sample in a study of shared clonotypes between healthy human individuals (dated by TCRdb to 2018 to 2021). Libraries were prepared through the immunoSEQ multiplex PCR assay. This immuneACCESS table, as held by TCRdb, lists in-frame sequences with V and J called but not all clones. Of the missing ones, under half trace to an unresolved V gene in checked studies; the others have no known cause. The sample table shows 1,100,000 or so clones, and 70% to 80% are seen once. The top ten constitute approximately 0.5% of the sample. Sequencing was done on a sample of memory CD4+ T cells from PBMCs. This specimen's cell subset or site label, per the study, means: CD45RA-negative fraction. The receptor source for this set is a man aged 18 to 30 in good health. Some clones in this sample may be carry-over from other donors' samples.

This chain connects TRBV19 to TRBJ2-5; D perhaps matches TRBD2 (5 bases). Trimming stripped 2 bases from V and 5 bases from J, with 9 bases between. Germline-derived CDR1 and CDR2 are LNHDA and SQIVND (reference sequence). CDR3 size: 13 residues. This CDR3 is CASSIRPGETQYF. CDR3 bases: TGTGCCAGTAGTATACGTCCGGGGGAGACCCAGTACTTC.

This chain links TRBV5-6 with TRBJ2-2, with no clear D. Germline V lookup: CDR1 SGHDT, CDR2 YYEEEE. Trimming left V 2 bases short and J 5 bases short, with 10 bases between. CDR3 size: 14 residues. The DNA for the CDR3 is TGTGCCAGCAGCTTATATCCTAGGACCGGGGAGCTGTTTTTT. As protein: CASSLYPRTGELFF.

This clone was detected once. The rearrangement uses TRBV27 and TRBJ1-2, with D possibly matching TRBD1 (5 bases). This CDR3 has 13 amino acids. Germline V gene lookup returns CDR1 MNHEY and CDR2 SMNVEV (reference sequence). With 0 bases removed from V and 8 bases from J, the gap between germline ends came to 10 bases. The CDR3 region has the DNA TGTGCCAGCAGTTTATCGGGGGTCTACGGCTACACCTTC. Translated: CASSLSGVYGYTF.

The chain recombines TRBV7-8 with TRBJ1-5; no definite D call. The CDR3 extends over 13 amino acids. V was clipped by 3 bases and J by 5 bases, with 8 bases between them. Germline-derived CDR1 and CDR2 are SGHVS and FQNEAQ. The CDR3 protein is CASSFRLDQPQHF. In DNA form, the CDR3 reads TGTGCCAGCAGCTTTAGGCTTGATCAGCCCCAGCATTTT.

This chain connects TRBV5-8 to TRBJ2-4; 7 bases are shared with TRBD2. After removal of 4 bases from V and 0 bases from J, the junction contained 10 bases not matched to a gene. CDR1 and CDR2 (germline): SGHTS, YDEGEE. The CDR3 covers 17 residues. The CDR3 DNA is TGTGCCAGCAGCCGGTGGGGGGGAGGCCGAGCCAAAAACATTCAGTACTTC. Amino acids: CASSRWGGGRAKNIQYF.

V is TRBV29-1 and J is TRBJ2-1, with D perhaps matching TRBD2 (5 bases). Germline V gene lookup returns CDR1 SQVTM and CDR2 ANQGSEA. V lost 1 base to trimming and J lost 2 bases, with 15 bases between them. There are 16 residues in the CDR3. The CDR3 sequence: CSVEVGSGPTYNEQFF. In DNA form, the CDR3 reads TGCAGCGTTGAAGTTGGAAGCGGTCCTACCTACAATGAGCAGTTCTTC.

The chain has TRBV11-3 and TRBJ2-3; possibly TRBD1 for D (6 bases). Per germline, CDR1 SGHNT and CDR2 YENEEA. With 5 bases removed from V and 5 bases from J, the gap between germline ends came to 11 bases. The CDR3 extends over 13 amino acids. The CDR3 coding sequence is TGTGCCAGCAGCCCGGGACACGAAGATACGCAGTATTTT. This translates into CASSPGHEDTQYF.

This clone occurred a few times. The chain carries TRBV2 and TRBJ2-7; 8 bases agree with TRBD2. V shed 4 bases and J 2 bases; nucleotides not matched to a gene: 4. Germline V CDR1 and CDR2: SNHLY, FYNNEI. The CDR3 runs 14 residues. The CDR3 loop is CASSAGLGTYEQYF. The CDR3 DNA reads TGTGCCAGCAGTGCGGGACTAGGCACCTACGAGCAGTACTTC.

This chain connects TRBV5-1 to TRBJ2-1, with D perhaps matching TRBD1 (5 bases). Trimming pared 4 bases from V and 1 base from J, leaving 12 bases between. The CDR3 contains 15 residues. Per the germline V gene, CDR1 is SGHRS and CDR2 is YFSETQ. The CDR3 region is CASSVSQASYNEQFF. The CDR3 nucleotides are TGCGCCAGCAGCGTGTCACAGGCTTCCTACAATGAGCAGTTCTTC.

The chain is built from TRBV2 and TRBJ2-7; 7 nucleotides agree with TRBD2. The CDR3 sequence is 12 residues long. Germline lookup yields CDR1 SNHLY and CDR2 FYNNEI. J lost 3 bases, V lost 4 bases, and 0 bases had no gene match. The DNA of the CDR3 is TGTGCCAGCAGTGTAGCGGGCTACGAGCAGTACTTC. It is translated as CASSVAGYEQYF.

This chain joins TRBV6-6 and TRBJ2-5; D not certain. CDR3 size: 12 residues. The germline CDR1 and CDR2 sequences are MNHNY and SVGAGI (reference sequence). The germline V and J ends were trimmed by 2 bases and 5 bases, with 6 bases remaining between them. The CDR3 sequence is CASSYGPETQYF. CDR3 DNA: TGTGCCAGCAGTTACGGTCCGGAGACCCAGTACTTC.

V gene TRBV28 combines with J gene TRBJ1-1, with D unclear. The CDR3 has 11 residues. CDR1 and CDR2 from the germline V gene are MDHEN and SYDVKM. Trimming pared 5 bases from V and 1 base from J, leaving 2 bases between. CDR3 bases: TGTGCCAGCAGTGGGAACACTGAAGCTTTCTTT. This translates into CASSGNTEAFF.

The CDR3 sequence is CASNDDSGQPQHF. CDR3 in DNA: TGCGCCAGCAATGACGACAGCGGGCAGCCCCAGCATTTT. J is TRBJ1-5 and V is TRBV23-1; TRBD1 might be the D (5 bases). TRBV23-1 qualifies as an ORF whose function is uncertain. The CDR3 is made up of 13 amino acids. The V end was cut by 7 bases, the J end by 7 bases, with 14 bases between.

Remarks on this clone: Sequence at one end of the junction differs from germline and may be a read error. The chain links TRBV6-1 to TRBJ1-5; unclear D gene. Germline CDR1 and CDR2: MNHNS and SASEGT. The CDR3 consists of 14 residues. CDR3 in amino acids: CASSESRADQPQHF. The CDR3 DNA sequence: TGCGCCAGCAGTGAATCCCGGGCAGATCAGCCCCAGCATTTT.

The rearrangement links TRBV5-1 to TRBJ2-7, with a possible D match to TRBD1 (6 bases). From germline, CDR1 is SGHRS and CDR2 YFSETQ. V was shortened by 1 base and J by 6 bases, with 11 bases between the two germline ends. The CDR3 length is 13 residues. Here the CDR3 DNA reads TGCGCCAGCAGCTTGACAGGGTACGGCGAGCAGTACTTC. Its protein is CASSLTGYGEQYF. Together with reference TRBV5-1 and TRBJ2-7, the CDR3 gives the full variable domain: KAGVTQTPRYLIKTRGQQVTLSCSPISGHRSVSWYQQTPGQGLQFLFEYFSETQRNKGNFPGRFSGRQFSNSRSEMNVSTLELGDSALYLCASSLTGYGEQYFGPGTRLTVT.

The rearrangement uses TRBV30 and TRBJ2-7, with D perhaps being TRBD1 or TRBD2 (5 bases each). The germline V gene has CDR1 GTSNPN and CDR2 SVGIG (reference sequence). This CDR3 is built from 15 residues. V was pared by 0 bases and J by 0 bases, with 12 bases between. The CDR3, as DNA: TGTGCCTGGAGTGTACAATGGGACGACTCCTACGAGCAGTACTTC. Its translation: CAWSVQWDDSYEQYF.

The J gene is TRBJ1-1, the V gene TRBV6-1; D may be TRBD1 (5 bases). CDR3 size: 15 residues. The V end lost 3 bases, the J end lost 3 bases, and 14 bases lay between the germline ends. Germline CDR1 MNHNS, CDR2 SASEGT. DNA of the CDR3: TGTGCCAGCAGTGAGGGAGACAGCCCGCACACTGAAGCTTTCTTT. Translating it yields CASSEGDSPHTEAFF.

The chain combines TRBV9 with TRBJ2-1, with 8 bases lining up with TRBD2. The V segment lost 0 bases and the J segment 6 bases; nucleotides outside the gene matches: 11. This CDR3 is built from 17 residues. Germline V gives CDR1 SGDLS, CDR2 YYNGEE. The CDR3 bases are TGTGCCAGCAGCGTAGGTCAGAGGGGACTAGTGGCCAATGAGCAGTTCTTC. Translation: CASSVGQRGLVANEQFF.

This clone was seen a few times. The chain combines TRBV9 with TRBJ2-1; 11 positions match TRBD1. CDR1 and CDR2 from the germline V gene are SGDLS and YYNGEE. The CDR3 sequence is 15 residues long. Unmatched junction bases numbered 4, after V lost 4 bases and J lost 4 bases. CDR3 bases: TGTGCCAGCAGCATGGACAGGGGGCATTACAATGAGCAGTTCTTC. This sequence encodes CASSMDRGHYNEQFF.

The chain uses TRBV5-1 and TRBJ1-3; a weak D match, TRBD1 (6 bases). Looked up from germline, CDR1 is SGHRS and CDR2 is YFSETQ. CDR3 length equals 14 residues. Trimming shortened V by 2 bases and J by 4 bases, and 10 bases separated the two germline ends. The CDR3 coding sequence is TGCGCCAGCAGCTTCGGGGGCGACGGAAACACCATATATTTT. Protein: CASSFGGDGNTIYF.

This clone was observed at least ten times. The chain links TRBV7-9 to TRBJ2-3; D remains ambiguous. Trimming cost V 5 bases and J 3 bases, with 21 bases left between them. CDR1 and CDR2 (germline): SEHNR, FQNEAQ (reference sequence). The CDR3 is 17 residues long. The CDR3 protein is CASSPRRGSRVTDTQYF. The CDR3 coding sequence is TGTGCCAGCAGCCCACGCCGCGGCAGTCGAGTAACAGATACGCAGTATTTT.